Below, 19 T cell receptor beta chains from the same sample are listed, as sequenced in a study of post-analysis software for immune sequencing data. Study-wide results and limits: The five TRBV segments detected at higher frequency in patients than in controls included TRBV5-6, TRBV5-1 and TRBV20-1.

TCR beta libraries were prepared from cDNA with unique molecular identifiers. TCRdb passed the PCR reads through MiXCR, listing each CDR3 protein once. The sample includes about 500,000 distinct CDR3 sequences, roughly 45% of them seen just once. These receptors are not linked to any known antigen. The sequencing sample was made of blood. These receptors all come from a girl aged 5-17 years with multiple sclerosis.

The J gene is TRBJ1-1, the V gene TRBV12-3 or TRBV12-4, with D perhaps matching TRBD1 (6 bases). With 6 bases removed from V and 0 bases from J, the gap between germline ends came to 17 bases. This CDR3 is built from 16 residues. CDR3 nucleotides: TGTGCCAGCAGCTCAAATCGACAGGTGCTGAACACTGAAGCTTTCTTT. It translates to CASSSNRQVLNTEAFF.

V is TRBV29-1 and J is TRBJ2-1; the match to TRBD2 covers 10 bases. The DNA matches TRBJ2-7 better at its end, which makes the J call doubtful. The CDR3 consists of 13 residues. Germline CDR1 is SQVTM and CDR2 is ANQGSEA. As DNA, the CDR3 is TGCAGCGTCGCCGGGACTAGCGTGAATGAGCAGTACTTC. Its translation: CSVAGTSVNEQYF.

The chain is built from TRBV5-1 and TRBJ2-1, with 12 bases lining up with TRBD2. Germline CDR1 and CDR2: SGHRS and YFSETQ. The CDR3 has 18 residues. V shed 1 base and J 8 bases; nucleotides not matched to a gene: 13. The CDR3 protein is CASSLLLAGGGSMDEQFF. CDR3 bases: TGCGCCAGCAGCTTGCTGCTAGCGGGAGGGGGGTCGATGGATGAGCAGTTCTTC.

The chain employs TRBV5-1 and TRBJ2-5, with unresolved D. V was cut by 1 base and J by 5 bases, with 9 bases left in between. Germline CDR1 and CDR2: SGHRS and YFSETQ. The CDR3 is made up of 13 amino acids. CDR3 bases: TGCGCCAGCAGCTTGAATATAGGGGAGACCCAGTACTTC. This codes for CASSLNIGETQYF. The full variable domain, in which reference TRBV5-1 and TRBJ2-5 provide the parts outside the CDR3, is KAGVTQTPRYLIKTRGQQVTLSCSPISGHRSVSWYQQTPGQGLQFLFEYFSETQRNKGNFPGRFSGRQFSNSRSEMNVSTLELGDSALYLCASSLNIGETQYFGPGTRLLVL.

A few counts support this clonotype. This chain joins TRBV29-1 and TRBJ1-1; D call uncertain. Trimming cost V 7 bases and J 6 bases, with 12 bases left between them. The germline V gene has CDR1 SQVTM and CDR2 ANQGSEA. The CDR3 sequence is 11 residues long. The CDR3 DNA reads as TGCAGCGGCCAACAGAGCTCTGAAGCTTTCTTT. It translates to CSGQQSSEAFF.

There are many counts of this clonotype. The J gene is TRBJ2-6, the V gene TRBV29-1; no firm D call. The CDR3 is 11 residues long. V was trimmed by 6 bases and J by 7 bases, leaving 7 bases between them. The germline gives CDR1 SQVTM, CDR2 ANQGSEA. The CDR3 DNA is TGCAGCGTCGCTCTAGCCAACGTCCTGACTTTC. Its translation is CSVALANVLTF.

This clonotype was counted between two and nine times. The chain has TRBV20-1 and TRBJ1-4; 8 positions match TRBD1. The CDR3 is 16 amino acids. V shed 0 bases and J 4 bases; nucleotides not matched to a gene: 7. Per germline, CDR1 DFQATT and CDR2 SNEGSKA (reference sequence). CDR3 sequence reads: CSARDRLGQVNEKLFF. The CDR3 DNA reads TGCAGTGCTAGAGATCGGTTGGGACAGGTTAATGAAAAACTGTTTTTT.

This clonotype was seen only a few times. The J gene is TRBJ2-5, the V gene TRBV28; TRBD1 matches 7 bases. The trim removed 4 bases at V and 4 bases at J, leaving 6 bases unmatched. This CDR3 is built from 14 residues. Per the germline V gene, CDR1 is MDHEN and CDR2 is SYDVKM. CDR3 in amino acids: CASSSPQGRETQYF. The CDR3, as DNA: TGTGCCAGCAGTTCCCCACAGGGGAGAGAGACCCAGTACTTC.

The rearrangement links TRBV5-1 to TRBJ2-3; D assignment may be TRBD1 or TRBD2 (5 bases each). Deletions cut 0 bases from V and 3 bases from J, with 8 bases between. This CDR3 spans 14 amino acids. Germline V gene sequence: CDR1 SGHRS, CDR2 YFSETQ. The CDR3 sequence is CASSLVRETDTQYF. CDR3 coding DNA: TGCGCCAGCAGCTTGGTCAGGGAGACAGATACGCAGTATTTT.

This clonotype has just a few counts. V usage is TRBV27 and J usage is TRBJ1-2; maybe TRBD1 (6 bases). Germline V gene sequence: CDR1 MNHEY, CDR2 SMNVEV (reference sequence). CDR3 size: 15 residues. V lost 4 bases, J lost 2 bases, and 14 bases lay in between. The CDR3 DNA reads TGTGCCAGCAGTTCGACCAGGGGATCAAACTATGGCTACACCTTC. Its translation: CASSSTRGSNYGYTF.

The genes are TRBV4-1 and TRBJ1-2; maybe TRBD1 (5 bases). V was cut by 1 base and J by 4 bases, with 19 bases left in between. Germline CDR1 reads MGHRA; CDR2 reads YSYEKL. This CDR3 contains 17 residues. CDR3 sequence: CASSQGGAPGRLYGYTF. The CDR3 nucleotides read TGCGCCAGCAGCCAAGGCGGGGCACCGGGACGCCTCTATGGCTACACCTTC.

The table lists this clonotype with a few counts. The junction shows a germline mismatch at one end, possibly a read error. V is TRBV25-1 and J is TRBJ2-7, with 14 bases lining up with TRBD2. The germline gives CDR1 MGHDK, CDR2 SYGVNS. The length of the CDR3 is 17 residues. The CDR3 DNA reads TGTGCCAGCAGGGAATCCGGGACTAGCGGGAGATTGAGAGAGCAGTACTTC. This encodes CASRESGTSGRLREQYF.

This clonotype was counted a few times. The rearrangement uses TRBV12-3 or TRBV12-4 and TRBJ2-7; D is unresolved. Trimming removed 5 bases from V and 2 bases from J, with 10 bases in between. The CDR3 is 13 residues long. This CDR3 is CASSHGLTYEQYF. The CDR3 DNA is TGTGCCAGCAGTCACGGGTTGACCTACGAGCAGTACTTC.

This clonotype came up a few times. The rearrangement links TRBV5-5 to TRBJ2-1; D is possibly TRBD1 or TRBD2 (7 bases each). Between the trimmed V and J ends, which lost 4 bases and 8 bases, there was a span of 16 bases. Per germline, CDR1 SGHKS and CDR2 YYEKEE (reference sequence). CDR3 length: 14 residues. This CDR3 reads CASSRGVGQDEQFF. Written as DNA, the CDR3 is TGTGCCAGCAGCCGGGGGGTAGGACAGGATGAGCAGTTCTTC. The full variable domain, in which reference TRBV5-5 and TRBJ2-1 provide the parts outside the CDR3, is DAGVTQSPTHLIKTRGQQVTLRCSPISGHKSVSWYQQVLGQGPQFIFQYYEKEERGRGNFPDRFSARQFPNYSSELNVNALLLGDSALYLCASSRGVGQDEQFFGPGTRLTVL.

This clonotype was seen a few times. The chain is built from TRBV7-2 and TRBJ2-1; 10 nucleotides match TRBD2. The junction had 6 bases not matched to a gene; V was cut back by 4 bases and J by 6 bases. The CDR3 runs 15 residues. Germline CDR1 and CDR2: SGHTA and FQGNSA. This CDR3 is CASSSSGRDGNEQFF. For the CDR3, the DNA is TGTGCCAGCAGCTCTAGCGGGAGAGACGGCAATGAGCAGTTCTTC.

This clonotype occurred a few times. V and J are TRBV20-1 and TRBJ2-7, with a weak D call TRBD2 (7 bases). Germline V lookup: CDR1 DFQATT, CDR2 SNEGSKA (reference sequence). CDR3 length: 14 residues. Trimming removed 6 bases at V and 2 bases at J, with 17 bases between. In DNA form, the CDR3 reads TGCAGTGCCGGGGGGCCTAGCGACACCTACGAGCAGTACTTC. Translation: CSAGGPSDTYEQYF.

This clonotype was observed once. The genes are TRBV7-9 and TRBJ2-1, with D perhaps assigned TRBD1 or TRBD2 (5 bases each). V gave up 0 bases and J gave up 6 bases, with 9 bases separating them. Looked up from germline, CDR1 is SEHNR and CDR2 is FQNEAQ (reference sequence). The CDR3 totals 14 residues. CDR3 sequence (DNA): TGTGCCAGCAGCTTAGCTTTTGGGGGCAATGAGCAGTTCTTC. Translating gives CASSLAFGGNEQFF.

This clonotype was seen more than once but under ten times. V gene TRBV12-3 or TRBV12-4 combines with J gene TRBJ2-7; D is undetermined. The CDR3 contains 13 residues. Trimming took 3 bases from V and 4 from J, leaving 10 bases between them. The CDR3 reads CASSLIREYEQYF. DNA of the CDR3: TGTGCCAGCAGTTTGATTAGAGAGTACGAGCAGTACTTC.

The rearrangement joins TRBV5-1 to TRBJ1-1, with unresolved D. CDR3 length: 14 amino acids. The germline V and J ends were trimmed by 2 bases and 4 bases, with 12 bases remaining between them. CDR1 is SGHRS and CDR2 is YFSETQ in the germline V gene. Here the CDR3 reads CASSFWYAGTEAFF. As DNA, the CDR3 is TGCGCCAGCAGCTTCTGGTATGCCGGCACTGAAGCTTTCTTT.